This record concerns one T cell receptor (beta chain) sequence. Its antigen is unknown. The germline V gene encodes CDR1 LGHNA and CDR2 YNFKEQ. CDR3 length: 17 amino acids. The V gene end was trimmed by 1 base and the J gene end by 4 bases; junction bases not matched to a gene: 8. This sample stems from a study of blood T cells in healthy people across ages. Study-wide findings and caveats: Diversity of TCR beta correlated strongly with naive T cell percentage. With age, beta diversity per million T cells declined roughly linearly, significantly by 40 to 50.

Sample-barcoded 5' priming and a J-beta primer mix drove a second PCR of roughly 6 to 12 cycles. Tags on each cDNA molecule came from a template-switch adaptor with 12 random nucleotides. Researchers report that each sample yielded at least 2.5 million CDR3-containing paired-end reads. TCRdb processed the 5' RACE reads anew with MiXCR; each CDR3 protein has one entry. The sample lists 850,000 to 1,100,000 distinct CDR3 sequences; approximately 38% were seen once. Sequencing was done on a sample of blood. The TCR originated in a man in his late teens or twenties in good health. This chain connects TRBV4-2 to TRBJ2-3; 10 bases match TRBD2. CDR3 protein: CASSQGHPSGGADTQYF. In nucleotides, the CDR3 is TGTGCCAGCAGCCAAGGTCATCCTAGCGGGGGTGCAGATACGCAGTATTTT.